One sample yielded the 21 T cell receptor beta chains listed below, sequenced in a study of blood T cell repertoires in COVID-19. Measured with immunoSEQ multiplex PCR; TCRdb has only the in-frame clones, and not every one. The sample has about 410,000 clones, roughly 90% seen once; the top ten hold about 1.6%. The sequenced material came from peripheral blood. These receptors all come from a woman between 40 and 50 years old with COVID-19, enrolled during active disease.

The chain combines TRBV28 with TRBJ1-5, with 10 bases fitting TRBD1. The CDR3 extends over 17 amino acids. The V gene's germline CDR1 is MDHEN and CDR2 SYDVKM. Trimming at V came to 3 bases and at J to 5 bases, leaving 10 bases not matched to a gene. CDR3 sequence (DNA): TGTGCCAGCAGTTTGAGGGACAGGGGCACAGAGGATCAGCCCCAGCATTTT. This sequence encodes CASSLRDRGTEDQPQHF.

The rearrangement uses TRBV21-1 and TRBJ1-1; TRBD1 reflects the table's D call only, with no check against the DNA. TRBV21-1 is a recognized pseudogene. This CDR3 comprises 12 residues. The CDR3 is CASTFPSAGAFF. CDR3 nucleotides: TGTGCCAGCACCTTCCCTAGTGCAGGGGCTTTCTTT.

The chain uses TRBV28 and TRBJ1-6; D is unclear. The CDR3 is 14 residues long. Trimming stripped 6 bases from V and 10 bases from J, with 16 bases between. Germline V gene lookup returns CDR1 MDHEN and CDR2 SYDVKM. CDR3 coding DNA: TGTGCCAGCAGCCCCTCAGGTGTTGACTCACCCCTCCACTTT. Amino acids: CASSPSGVDSPLHF.

CDR3 residues: CSVAIGGAGAFF. The CDR3 nucleotides are TGCAGCGTTGCGATTGGGGGGGCTGGAGCTTTCTTT. The chain links TRBV29-1 to TRBJ1-1; D possibly corresponds to TRBD1 (6 bases). This CDR3 spans 12 amino acids. Trimming left V 4 bases short and J 10 bases short, with 16 bases between. Germline-derived CDR1 and CDR2 are SQVTM and ANQGSEA.

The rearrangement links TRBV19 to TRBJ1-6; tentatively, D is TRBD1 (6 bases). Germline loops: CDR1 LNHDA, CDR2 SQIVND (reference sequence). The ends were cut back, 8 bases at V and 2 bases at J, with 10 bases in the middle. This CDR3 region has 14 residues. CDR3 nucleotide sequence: TGTGCCAGTCGAGGGACACCCTATAATTCACCCCTCCACTTT. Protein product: CASRGTPYNSPLHF.

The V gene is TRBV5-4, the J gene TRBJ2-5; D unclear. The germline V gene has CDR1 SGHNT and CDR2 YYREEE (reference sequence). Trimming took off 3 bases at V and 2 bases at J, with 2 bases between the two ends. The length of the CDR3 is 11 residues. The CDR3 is CASSSQETQYF. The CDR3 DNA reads TGTGCCAGCAGCTCTCAAGAGACCCAGTACTTC.

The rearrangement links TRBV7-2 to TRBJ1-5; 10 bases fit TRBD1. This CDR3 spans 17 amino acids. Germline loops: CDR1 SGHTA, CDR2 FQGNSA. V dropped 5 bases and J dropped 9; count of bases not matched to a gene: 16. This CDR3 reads CASSPYLGTGVRRPQHF. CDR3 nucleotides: TGTGCCAGCAGCCCATACCTAGGGACAGGGGTCCGGAGGCCCCAGCATTTT.

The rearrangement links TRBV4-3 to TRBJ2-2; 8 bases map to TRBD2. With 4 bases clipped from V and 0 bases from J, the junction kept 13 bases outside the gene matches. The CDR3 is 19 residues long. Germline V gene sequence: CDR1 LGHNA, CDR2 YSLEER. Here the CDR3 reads CASSPYDGREGPNTGELFF. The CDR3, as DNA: TGCGCCAGCAGCCCCTACGACGGACGGGAGGGCCCGAACACCGGGGAGCTGTTTTTT.

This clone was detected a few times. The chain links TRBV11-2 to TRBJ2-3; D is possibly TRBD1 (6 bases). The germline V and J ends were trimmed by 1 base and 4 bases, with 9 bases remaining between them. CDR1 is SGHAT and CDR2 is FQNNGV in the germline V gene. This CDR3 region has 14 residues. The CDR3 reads CASSLGRGADTQYF. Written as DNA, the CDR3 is TGTGCCAGCAGCTTAGGCAGGGGAGCAGATACGCAGTATTTT. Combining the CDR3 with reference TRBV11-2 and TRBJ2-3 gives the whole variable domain EAGVAQSPRYKIIEKRQSVAFWCNPISGHATLYWYQQILGQGPKLLIQFQNNGVVDDSQLPKDRFSAERLKGVDSTLKIQPAKLEDSAVYLCASSLGRGADTQYFGPGTRLTVL.

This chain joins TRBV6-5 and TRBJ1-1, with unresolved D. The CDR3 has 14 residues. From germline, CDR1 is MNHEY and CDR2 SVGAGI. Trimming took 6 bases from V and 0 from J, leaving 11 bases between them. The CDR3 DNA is TGTGCCAGCAGCCGTGACGGGTTGAACACTGAAGCTTTCTTT. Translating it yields CASSRDGLNTEAFF.

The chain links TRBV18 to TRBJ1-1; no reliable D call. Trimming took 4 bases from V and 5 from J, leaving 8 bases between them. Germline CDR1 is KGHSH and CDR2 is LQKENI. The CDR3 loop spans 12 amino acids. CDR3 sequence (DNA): TGTGCCAGCTCACGACCCGGGACTGAAGCTTTCTTT. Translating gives CASSRPGTEAFF.

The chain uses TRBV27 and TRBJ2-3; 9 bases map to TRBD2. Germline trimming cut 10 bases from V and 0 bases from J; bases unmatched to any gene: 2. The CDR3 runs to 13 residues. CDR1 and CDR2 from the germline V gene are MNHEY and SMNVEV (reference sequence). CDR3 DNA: TGTGCCACCACTAGCGGGAGCACAGATACGCAGTATTTT. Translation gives CATTSGSTDTQYF.

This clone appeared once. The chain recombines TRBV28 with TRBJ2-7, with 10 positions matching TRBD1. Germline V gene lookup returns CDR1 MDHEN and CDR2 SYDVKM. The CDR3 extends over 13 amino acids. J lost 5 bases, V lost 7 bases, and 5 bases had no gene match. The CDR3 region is CASIRDRGHEQYF. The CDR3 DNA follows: TGTGCCAGCATCCGGGACAGGGGACACGAGCAGTACTTC.

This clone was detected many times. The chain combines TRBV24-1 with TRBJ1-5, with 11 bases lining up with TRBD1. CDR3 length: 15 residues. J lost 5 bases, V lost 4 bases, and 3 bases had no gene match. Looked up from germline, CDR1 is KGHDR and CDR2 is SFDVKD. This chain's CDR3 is CATSDGTGGDQPQHF. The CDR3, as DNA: TGTGCCACCAGTGACGGGACAGGGGGAGATCAGCCCCAGCATTTT.

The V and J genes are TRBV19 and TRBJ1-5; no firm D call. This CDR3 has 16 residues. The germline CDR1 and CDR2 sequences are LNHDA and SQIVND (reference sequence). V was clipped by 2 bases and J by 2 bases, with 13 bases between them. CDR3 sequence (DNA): TGTGCCAGTAGTATAAACAGACCCTCGGGCAATCAGCCCCAGCATTTT. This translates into CASSINRPSGNQPQHF.

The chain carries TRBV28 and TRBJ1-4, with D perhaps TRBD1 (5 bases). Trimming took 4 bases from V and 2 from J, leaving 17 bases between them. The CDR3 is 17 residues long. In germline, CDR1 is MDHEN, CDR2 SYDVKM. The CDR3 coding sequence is TGTGCCAGCAGTTCCCCGGGACTCGGAGGGACTAATGAAAAACTGTTTTTT. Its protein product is CASSSPGLGGTNEKLFF.

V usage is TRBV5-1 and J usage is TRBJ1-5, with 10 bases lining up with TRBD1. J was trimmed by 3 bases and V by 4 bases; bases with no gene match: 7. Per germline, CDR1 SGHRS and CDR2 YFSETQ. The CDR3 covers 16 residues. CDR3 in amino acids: CASSPSGTGDNQPQHF. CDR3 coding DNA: TGCGCCAGCAGCCCGTCCGGGACAGGGGACAATCAGCCCCAGCATTTT.

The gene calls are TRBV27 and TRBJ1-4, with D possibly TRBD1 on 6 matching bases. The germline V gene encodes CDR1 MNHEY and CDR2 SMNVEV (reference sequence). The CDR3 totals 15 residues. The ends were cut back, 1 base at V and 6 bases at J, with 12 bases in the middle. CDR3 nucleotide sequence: TGTGCCAGCAGTTTATTATGGGGGCTGGATGAAAAACTGTTTTTT. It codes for CASSLLWGLDEKLFF.

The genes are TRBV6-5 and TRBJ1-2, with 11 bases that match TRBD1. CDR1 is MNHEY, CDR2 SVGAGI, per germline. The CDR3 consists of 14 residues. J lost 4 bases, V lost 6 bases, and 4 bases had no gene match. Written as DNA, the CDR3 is TGTGCCAGCAGAGCCGGGACAGGGGGCTATGGCTACACCTTC. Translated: CASRAGTGGYGYTF.

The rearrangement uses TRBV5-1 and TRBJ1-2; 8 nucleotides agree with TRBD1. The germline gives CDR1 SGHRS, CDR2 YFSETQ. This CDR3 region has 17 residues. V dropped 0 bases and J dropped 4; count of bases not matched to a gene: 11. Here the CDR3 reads CASSLGAQGARGYGYTF. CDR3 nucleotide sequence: TGCGCCAGCAGCTTGGGGGCCCAGGGGGCTCGCGGCTATGGCTACACCTTC.

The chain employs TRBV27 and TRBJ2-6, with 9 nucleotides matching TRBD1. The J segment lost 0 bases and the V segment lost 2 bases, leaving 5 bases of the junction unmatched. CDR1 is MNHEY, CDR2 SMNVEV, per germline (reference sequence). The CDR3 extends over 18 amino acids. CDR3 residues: CASSLPGQGSSGANVLTF. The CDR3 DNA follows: TGTGCCAGCAGTTTACCCGGACAGGGGAGCTCTGGGGCCAACGTCCTGACTTTC.